Each of the 29 T cell receptor beta chains below was sequenced from the same sample in a study of T cell changes during pregnancy in multiple sclerosis. Profiled with immunoSEQ multiplex PCR; TCRdb holds only in-frame clones, not every one. The sample includes 75,000 to 85,000 clones, just over 90% of them seen just once. Source: peripheral blood, taken in the second trimester of pregnancy. The receptors shown here come from a female donor with multiple sclerosis, enrolled in a pregnancy study.

V usage is TRBV5-5 and J usage is TRBJ1-1; D uncertain. V lost 0 bases and J 11 bases, leaving 8 bases between the germline ends. Germline lookup yields CDR1 SGHKS and CDR2 YYEKEE (reference sequence). The CDR3 contains 11 residues. CDR3 amino acids: CASSLGGFAFF. In nucleotides, the CDR3 is TGTGCCAGCAGCTTGGGAGGATTTGCTTTCTTT.

The V gene is TRBV5-1, the J gene TRBJ2-7; 7 nucleotides align to TRBD1. The CDR3 is made up of 12 amino acids. Per germline, CDR1 SGHRS and CDR2 YFSETQ. J lost 3 bases, V lost 4 bases, and 1 base had no gene match. CDR3 amino acids: CASSRDSYEQYF. The CDR3 DNA sequence: TGCGCCAGCAGCCGGGACAGCTACGAGCAGTACTTC. The complete variable domain, with remaining parts taken from reference TRBV5-1 and TRBJ2-7, reads KAGVTQTPRYLIKTRGQQVTLSCSPISGHRSVSWYQQTPGQGLQFLFEYFSETQRNKGNFPGRFSGRQFSNSRSEMNVSTLELGDSALYLCASSRDSYEQYFGPGTRLTVT.

This clone has just one count. The rearrangement joins TRBV30 to TRBJ1-4, with D possibly being TRBD1 (5 bases). Germline loops: CDR1 GTSNPN, CDR2 SVGIG (reference sequence). The CDR3 loop spans 12 amino acids. V was clipped by 8 bases and J by 6 bases, with 13 bases between them. The CDR3 DNA sequence: TGTGCCGGACGGGGGTTCGATGAAAAACTGTTTTTT. Amino acid sequence: CAGRGFDEKLFF.

V and J are TRBV14 and TRBJ1-6; D remains unclear. This CDR3 spans 16 amino acids. Trimming stripped 4 bases from V and 9 bases from J, with 19 bases between. CDR1 and CDR2 from the germline V gene are SGHDN and FVKESK. CDR3 coding DNA: TGTGCCAGCAGCCCCGGGAGGCTGGCCCCTGGTTCACCCCTCCACTTT. This codes for CASSPGRLAPGSPLHF.

The chain joins TRBV27 to TRBJ1-1; 8 nucleotides agree with TRBD1. The germline V gene encodes CDR1 MNHEY and CDR2 SMNVEV (reference sequence). This CDR3 comprises 14 residues. V shed 3 bases and J 4 bases; nucleotides not matched to a gene: 4. The CDR3 coding sequence is TGTGCCAGCAGTTTGCAGGGGGCGTCCACTGAAGCTTTCTTT. This encodes CASSLQGASTEAFF.

This chain uses TRBV6-5 with TRBJ2-7; 12 bases map to TRBD2. The germline gives CDR1 MNHEY, CDR2 SVGAGI. V lost 6 bases, J lost 4 bases, and 4 bases stayed unmatched. This CDR3 comprises 14 residues. CDR3 sequence reads: CASRASGGAYEQYF. The CDR3 nucleotides are TGTGCCAGCAGGGCTAGCGGGGGGGCGTACGAGCAGTACTTC.

V usage is TRBV5-1 and J usage is TRBJ2-7; the D is unclear. Germline CDR1 SGHRS, CDR2 YFSETQ. The CDR3 loop spans 13 amino acids. Trimming shortened V by 4 bases and J by 6 bases, and 14 bases separated the two germline ends. CDR3 loop: CASSPPTLSEQYF. The CDR3 DNA reads TGCGCCAGCAGCCCACCGACACTTTCCGAGCAGTACTTC.

The rearrangement joins TRBV11-2 to TRBJ2-1; 7 bases are shared with TRBD2. Trimming cost V 7 bases and J 8 bases; bases outside gene matches: 5. Germline CDR1 SGHAT, CDR2 FQNNGV. The CDR3 is 12 amino acids. The CDR3 bases are TGTGCCAGCACCATGGGGGGGTATGAGCAGTTCTTC. This gives the protein CASTMGGYEQFF. Filled out from reference TRBV11-2 and TRBJ2-1, the complete variable domain reads EAGVAQSPRYKIIEKRQSVAFWCNPISGHATLYWYQQILGQGPKLLIQFQNNGVVDDSQLPKDRFSAERLKGVDSTLKIQPAKLEDSAVYLCASTMGGYEQFFGPGTRLTVL.

In its sample, this clone was seen once. V usage is TRBV6-5 and J usage is TRBJ1-1; no definite D call. The CDR3 totals 15 residues. CDR1 and CDR2 (germline): MNHEY, SVGAGI. V gave up 7 bases and J gave up 4 bases, with 19 bases separating them. In DNA, the CDR3 is TGTGCCAGCAACGAGGGAGGTGGGCTTTCCACTGAAGCTTTCTTT. This encodes CASNEGGGLSTEAFF.

The chain couples TRBV5-1 to TRBJ1-3, with 7 bases fitting TRBD1. This CDR3 has 15 residues. Germline CDR1 and CDR2: SGHRS and YFSETQ. Unmatched junction bases numbered 6, after V lost 4 bases and J lost 2 bases. CDR3 DNA: TGCGCCAGCAGCCGGACGACAGGGACTGGAAACACCATATATTTT. Residues: CASSRTTGTGNTIYF.

V is TRBV29-1 and J is TRBJ2-3; TRBD2 might be the D (6 bases). The CDR3 is 16 amino acids. Trimming pared 0 bases from V and 0 bases from J, leaving 13 bases between. The germline CDR1 and CDR2 sequences are SQVTM and ANQGSEA. CDR3 sequence reads: CSVEDRTGVSTDTQYF. CDR3 coding DNA: TGCAGCGTTGAAGATCGGACGGGGGTCAGCACAGATACGCAGTATTTT.

The gene calls are TRBV5-1 and TRBJ1-2, with D unresolved. This CDR3 has 13 residues. CDR1 is SGHRS and CDR2 is YFSETQ in the germline V gene. Trimming took 2 bases from V and 0 from J, leaving 5 bases between them. CDR3 sequence reads: CASSLQPNYGYTF. DNA of the CDR3: TGCGCCAGCAGCTTACAGCCTAACTATGGCTACACCTTC. Looking up the rest from reference TRBV5-1 and TRBJ1-2 gives the full variable domain: KAGVTQTPRYLIKTRGQQVTLSCSPISGHRSVSWYQQTPGQGLQFLFEYFSETQRNKGNFPGRFSGRQFSNSRSEMNVSTLELGDSALYLCASSLQPNYGYTFGSGTRLTVV.

This sequence joins TRBV4-1 and TRBJ2-5; 7 bases match TRBD1. Germline CDR1 reads MGHRA; CDR2 reads YSYEKL. CDR3 length: 17 residues. V lost 4 bases, J lost 5 bases, and 16 bases stayed unmatched. CDR3 bases: TGCGCCAGCAGCCCTACACCGGGACAGCCAGCCCGGGAGACCCAGTACTTC. Translating gives CASSPTPGQPARETQYF.

The V call is TRBV9, the J call TRBJ1-1; no reliable D call. CDR3 length: 13 amino acids. V shed 4 bases and J shed 10 bases, with 17 bases lying between them. CDR1 is SGDLS, CDR2 YYNGEE, per germline. The CDR3 loop reads CASSSPTGGAAFF. The CDR3 region has the DNA TGTGCCAGCAGCTCCCCGACGGGAGGTGCAGCTTTCTTT.

V usage is TRBV6-6 and J usage is TRBJ1-1; D is unclear. Germline CDR1 is MNHNY and CDR2 is SVGAGI (reference sequence). CDR3 size: 16 residues. V was shortened by 0 bases and J by 4 bases, with 15 bases between the two germline ends. CDR3 protein: CASSYSKYEGRTEAFF. For the CDR3, the DNA is TGTGCCAGCAGTTACTCGAAATACGAGGGCCGCACTGAAGCTTTCTTT.

This clone was observed a single time. This chain uses TRBV4-1 with TRBJ1-3; TRBD1 might be the D (6 bases). CDR1 is MGHRA and CDR2 is YSYEKL in the germline V gene. The CDR3 sequence is 15 residues long. Trimming cost V 1 base and J 3 bases, with 10 bases left between them. Here the CDR3 DNA reads TGCGCCAGCAGCCAAGCACAGGGAGTTGGAAACACCATATATTTT. This translates into CASSQAQGVGNTIYF.

This sequence joins TRBV4-1 and TRBJ2-1, with D possibly matching TRBD2 (5 bases). The CDR3 extends over 16 amino acids. The V and J ends lost 6 bases and 9 bases respectively, with 24 bases between them. The germline V gene encodes CDR1 MGHRA and CDR2 YSYEKL. The DNA of the CDR3 is TGCGCCAGCAGACCTGGACGGGGAGAGAGGTTTGGTGAGCAGTTCTTC. Protein: CASRPGRGERFGEQFF.

This chain connects TRBV18 to TRBJ2-7; a weak D match, TRBD1 (6 bases). The germline V gene has CDR1 KGHSH and CDR2 LQKENI. The CDR3 is made up of 14 amino acids. With 3 bases removed from V and 6 bases from J, the gap between germline ends came to 15 bases. For the CDR3, the DNA is TGTGCCAGCTCACCCCTACAGGGTTCAGGCGAGCAGTACTTC. Protein sequence: CASSPLQGSGEQYF.

This clone appeared once. The V and J genes are TRBV6-1 and TRBJ1-4; D possibly corresponds to TRBD1 (6 bases). From germline, CDR1 is MNHNS and CDR2 SASEGT. The CDR3 is 15 amino acids. Between the trimmed V and J ends, which lost 3 bases and 7 bases, there was a span of 15 bases. The CDR3 loop is CASSDTQGTVEKLFF. The DNA of the CDR3 is TGTGCCAGCAGTGATACACAGGGTACAGTTGAAAAACTGTTTTTT.

The chain couples TRBV30 to TRBJ2-7, with a tentative D call TRBD2 (5 bases). In germline, CDR1 is GTSNPN, CDR2 SVGIG (reference sequence). This CDR3 spans 14 amino acids. With 5 bases removed from V and 1 base from J, the gap between germline ends came to 15 bases. The CDR3 spells CAWEGDLGSYEQYF. CDR3 coding DNA: TGTGCCTGGGAGGGTGACCTAGGGTCCTACGAGCAGTACTTC. Based on the CDR3 plus reference TRBV30 and TRBJ2-7, the full variable domain is SQTIHQWPATLVQPVGSPLSLECTVEGTSNPNLYWYRQAAGRGLQLLFYSVGIGQISSEVPQNLSASRPQDRQFILSSKKLLLSDSGFYLCAWEGDLGSYEQYFGPGTRLTVT.

CDR3 in DNA: TGTGCCATCAGTCTTACTAGGGAGGAGACCCAGTACTTC. This gives the protein CAISLTREETQYF. The V call is TRBV10-3, the J call TRBJ2-5; weak D call: TRBD2 (5 bases). V was trimmed by 5 bases and J by 5 bases, leaving 12 bases between them. This CDR3 spans 13 amino acids. Germline CDR1 reads ENHRY; CDR2 reads SYGVKD.

This rearrangement joins TRBV5-1 to TRBJ2-3, with D unclear. The CDR3 spans 12 residues. Germline CDR1 and CDR2: SGHRS and YFSETQ. Trimming stripped 4 bases from V and 6 bases from J, with 9 bases between. DNA of the CDR3: TGCGCCAGCAGCCCTGGGCGTGATACGCAGTATTTT. Its translation: CASSPGRDTQYF.

The gene calls are TRBV11-1 and TRBJ1-3; 10 bases align to TRBD1. Germline V gene data show CDR1 as SGHAT and CDR2 as FQDESV (reference sequence). The length of the CDR3 is 16 residues. Unmatched junction bases numbered 4, after V lost 5 bases and J lost 0 bases. CDR3 loop: CASSPGQGSSGNTIYF. The CDR3 DNA reads as TGTGCCAGCAGCCCGGGACAGGGGAGCTCTGGAAACACCATATATTTT.

The gene calls are TRBV2 and TRBJ2-5; tentative D call: TRBD1 (5 bases). This CDR3 spans 13 amino acids. Germline values: CDR1 SNHLY, CDR2 FYNNEI. V was pared by 5 bases and J by 1 base, with 8 bases between. CDR3 region: CASSLGPQETQYF. In nucleotides, the CDR3 is TGTGCCAGCAGTCTGGGGCCCCAAGAGACCCAGTACTTC.

The chain links TRBV7-6 to TRBJ2-5, with D possibly being TRBD1 (6 bases). Trimming shortened V by 9 bases and J by 4 bases, and 15 bases separated the two germline ends. The CDR3 consists of 13 residues. Germline lookup yields CDR1 SGHVS and CDR2 FNYEAQ. CDR3 in DNA: TGTGCCAGTATAGGGGGTCTTGGAGAGACCCAGTACTTC. It translates to CASIGGLGETQYF.

The J gene is TRBJ2-1, the V gene TRBV9, with D possibly being TRBD2 (6 bases). In germline, CDR1 is SGDLS, CDR2 YYNGEE. V gave up 4 bases and J gave up 6 bases, with 11 bases separating them. The length of the CDR3 is 13 residues. The CDR3 nucleotides are TGTGCCAGCAGCTTACCCGGGGGCAATGAGCAGTTCTTC. Protein product: CASSLPGGNEQFF. Combining the CDR3 with reference TRBV9 and TRBJ2-1 gives the whole variable domain DSGVTQTPKHLITATGQRVTLRCSPRSGDLSVYWYQQSLDQGLQFLIQYYNGEERAKGNILERFSAQQFPDLHSELNLSSLELGDSALYFCASSLPGGNEQFFGPGTRLTVL.

The chain combines TRBV6-5 with TRBJ1-4; 7 nucleotides line up with TRBD1. The germline V gene has CDR1 MNHEY and CDR2 SVGAGI. V dropped 6 bases and J dropped 7; count of bases not matched to a gene: 5. The CDR3 covers 13 residues. CDR3 bases: TGTGCCAGCAGAGAGGGGGCTAGTGAAAAACTGTTTTTT. Protein product: CASREGASEKLFF.

The chain combines TRBV14 with TRBJ2-7; D might be TRBD2 (6 bases). The germline gives CDR1 SGHDN, CDR2 FVKESK. The CDR3 runs 13 residues. The V gene lost 1 base and the J gene lost 6 bases, with 10 bases spanning the gap. The CDR3 reads CASSQVRESEQYF. DNA for the CDR3: TGTGCCAGCAGCCAAGTTCGGGAGAGCGAGCAGTACTTC.

The genes are TRBV7-9 and TRBJ2-7; a possible D gene is TRBD2 (6 bases). CDR1 is SEHNR, CDR2 FQNEAQ, per germline (reference sequence). Trimming removed 6 bases from V and 2 bases from J, with 11 bases in between. CDR3 length equals 13 residues. CDR3 in amino acids: CASRGTLTYEQYF. The CDR3 nucleotides are TGTGCCAGCAGGGGGACTTTAACCTACGAGCAGTACTTC.